This TCR beta chain originates from a study of blood T cell repertoires in COVID-19 (dated by TCRdb to about 2020). Concerning the study at large: Collaborator samples came from the United States, Italy and Spain and covered acute and convalescent phases of COVID-19. The material from the prospective study consisted of cDNA or gDNA derived from T cells, B-cell-depleted T cells, or PBMCs. Deeply sampled blood TCRbeta repertoires from subjects exposed to, actively infected with, or recovered from COVID-19 were included in the dataset. The repertoires were made available in a free public database intended to serve as a resource for research on the immune response to SARS-CoV-2. The samples were drawn from the first 160 participants of the ongoing ImmuneRACE study and from some 1,300 subjects provided by 6 global collaborators. The sample metadata nearly always contained a de-identified subject ID, COVID-19 status, age in years and sex. Where available, HLA class I and class II types were obtained from metadata supplied by the sample provider rather than from assay-based typing. Points the paper makes about the study in general: How much clinical and demographic metadata was included differed by source and by participant, and the metadata was provided uncurated.

The immunoSEQ Assay, a bias-controlled multiplex PCR, was used to amplify TCRbeta CDR3 regions from genomic DNA. In the paper's pipeline: Within the assay, amplification of reference gene primers was used to estimate how many nucleated cells each sample contained. To quantify the absolute abundance of each unique TCRbeta CDR3 rearrangement, sequence reads were collapsed and filtered. Productive Simpson clonality was computed per sample as the square root of Simpson's diversity index over productive rearrangements. The clones in this table, taken by TCRdb from immuneACCESS, are in-frame only. Not every clone is retained; where verified, under half of the shortfall comes from an unresolved V gene, and the cause of the rest is unknown. That table furnishes V, J and clone size, whereas the DNA furnished D and trimming. The sample table holds under 300,000 clones, of which about 73% were seen once. The ten largest clonotypes hold approximately 3.2% of the sample.

Each collaborating institution followed its own protocols to collect whole blood in K2EDTA tubes. For TCRbeta analysis, collaborators shipped samples as frozen whole blood, isolated PBMCs, or DNA extracted from either of those sample types. On this clone: No antigen is known for it. Base qualities are not at hand, and no much larger clone is one base apart.

The TCR comes from an elderly woman with acute or convalescent COVID-19. Material: peripheral blood.

The DNA sequence reads TGCGCCAGCAGTGAGGCTAGCGGGATAGAGACCCAGTACTTC. Translated, it gives CASSEASGIETQYF. The chain is encoded by TRBV10-2 joined to TRBJ2-5; 9 bases in the middle match TRBD2. The V end gives up 2 bases and the J end 4 bases, leaving 2 bases in the junction not matched to a gene. Taken from cysteine to phenylalanine, the CDR3 has 14 residues. The DNA shown is the 42-base CDR3, in frame from base 1. CDR1 and CDR2 were assigned from the germline V gene as WSHSY and SAAADI.